These 11 T cell receptor beta chains came from one sample sequenced in a study of T-cell reconstitution after alpha-beta-depleted transplantation in children. Antigen specificity for these receptors is unknown. General study points: Newly generated T cells supplied most T-cell counts and diversity one year post-transplant.

Construction of the TCRbeta library involved unique molecular identifiers. One entry per CDR3 protein, called by TCRdb with MiXCR from the PCR reads. This table has some 300,000 distinct CDR3 sequences, just over 7.5% appearing once. The sequences come from peripheral blood, collected 360 days after TCRalphabeta/CD19-depleted stem cell transplant. These receptor sequences come from a female patient aged 2-9 years who had a stem cell transplant for Fanconi anemia, so the T cells may come from the graft donor.

This clonotype was counted between two and nine times. The V gene is TRBV12-3 or TRBV12-4, the J gene TRBJ1-1; 7 bases agree with TRBD1. There are 13 residues in the CDR3. The junction had 3 bases not matched to a gene; V was cut back by 3 bases and J by 5 bases. The CDR3 protein is CASSLAQGTEAFF. DNA of the CDR3: TGTGCCAGCAGTTTGGCACAGGGGACTGAAGCTTTCTTT.

This clonotype was seen a handful of times. The rearrangement links TRBV25-1 to TRBJ2-1, with D possibly TRBD2 on 5 matching bases. The CDR3 totals 15 residues. Germline assignment: CDR1 MGHDK and CDR2 SYGVNS. The ends were cut back, 1 base at V and 7 bases at J, with 14 bases in the middle. The CDR3, as DNA: TGTGCCAGCAGTGAATTGTTCAGCAGGAGGAATGAGCAGTTCTTC. Residues: CASSELFSRRNEQFF. Together with reference TRBV25-1 and TRBJ2-1, the CDR3 gives the full variable domain: EADIYQTPRYLVIGTGKKITLECSQTMGHDKMYWYQQDPGMELHLIHYSYGVNSTEKGDLSSESTVSRIRTEHFPLTLESARPSHTSQYLCASSELFSRRNEQFFGPGTRLTVL.

This clonotype has more than one count but fewer than ten. This chain connects TRBV19 to TRBJ2-6; D remains unclear. The germline V and J ends were trimmed by 6 bases and 0 bases, with 12 bases remaining between them. Germline V gene data show CDR1 as LNHDA and CDR2 as SQIVND (reference sequence). The CDR3 has 16 amino acids. The DNA for the CDR3 is TGTGCCAGTAGACCGGATCGTAACTCTGGGGCCAACGTCCTGACTTTC. As protein: CASRPDRNSGANVLTF.

This clonotype showed up just a few times. The CDR3 DNA sequence: TGTGCCAGCTCACCAGGCGGGACAGGGCGTGGAAACACCATATATTTT. Encoded protein: CASSPGGTGRGNTIYF. The chain uses TRBV18 and TRBJ1-3, with 9 bases lining up with TRBD1. With 2 bases clipped from V and 3 bases from J, the junction kept 5 bases outside the gene matches. CDR1 is KGHSH, CDR2 LQKENI, per germline. The CDR3 consists of 16 residues. Together with reference TRBV18 and TRBJ1-3, the CDR3 gives the full variable domain: NAGVMQNPRHLVRRRGQEARLRCSPMKGHSHVYWYRQLPEEGLKFMVYLQKENIIDESGMPKERFSAEFPKEGPSILRIQQVVRGDSAAYFCASSPGGTGRGNTIYFGEGSWLTVV.

This clonotype was detected a few times. The V and J genes are TRBV11-2 and TRBJ2-1; no reliable D call. The V gene's germline CDR1 is SGHAT and CDR2 FQNNGV. V gave up 0 bases and J gave up 8 bases, with 5 bases separating them. The CDR3 has 12 residues. The chain's CDR3 is CASSLERDEQFF. CDR3 sequence (DNA): TGTGCCAGCAGCTTAGAGCGCGATGAGCAGTTCTTC.

This clonotype was seen a few times. The CDR3: CASSIGTSGESSQYF. The CDR3 nucleotides read TGTGCCAGCAGTATAGGGACTAGCGGGGAGAGTTCGCAGTATTTT. The gene calls are TRBV2 and TRBJ2-3; 13 nucleotides align to TRBD2. The J segment lost 10 bases and the V segment lost 5 bases, leaving 9 bases of the junction unmatched. CDR1 and CDR2 from the germline V gene are SNHLY and FYNNEI. CDR3 length equals 15 residues.

This clonotype was seen only a few times. The chain employs TRBV7-9 and TRBJ2-5; D is uncertain. From germline, CDR1 is SEHNR and CDR2 FQNEAQ (reference sequence). This CDR3 contains 14 residues. Trimming left V 3 bases short and J 1 base short, with 9 bases between. The DNA of the CDR3 is TGTGCCAGCAGCTTGGGCGACGTCCAAGAGACCCAGTACTTC. This codes for CASSLGDVQETQYF.

This clonotype was seen a few times. The chain joins TRBV25-1 to TRBJ2-4, with D perhaps matching TRBD1 (6 bases). This CDR3 spans 19 amino acids. The germline V gene has CDR1 MGHDK and CDR2 SYGVNS. Trimming took off 6 bases at V and 1 base at J, with 25 bases between the two ends. The CDR3, as DNA: TGTGCCAGCAGCCCCGCTCCGACAGGTCTTACATTGGCCAAAAACATTCAGTACTTC. It is translated as CASSPAPTGLTLAKNIQYF.

In this sample, this clonotype turned up many times. V is TRBV5-5 and J is TRBJ2-7; D might be TRBD1 (6 bases). CDR3 size: 16 residues. The germline V and J ends were trimmed by 4 bases and 1 base, with 18 bases remaining between them. Germline V CDR1 and CDR2: SGHKS, YYEKEE (reference sequence). The chain's CDR3 is CASSLRQVKTSYEQYF. Written as DNA, the CDR3 is TGTGCCAGCAGCCTGCGACAGGTCAAAACTTCCTACGAGCAGTACTTC.

V gene TRBV28 combines with J gene TRBJ2-5; 7 positions agree with TRBD2. The germline gives CDR1 MDHEN, CDR2 SYDVKM. Trimming took 6 bases from V and 2 from J; bases not matched to a gene: 6. This CDR3 spans 14 amino acids. CDR3 protein: CASSPSGLQETQYF. CDR3 nucleotide sequence: TGTGCCAGCAGCCCTAGCGGTTTACAAGAGACCCAGTACTTC.

The sample holds a few counts of this clonotype. The chain couples TRBV7-3 to TRBJ2-2; 9 positions agree with TRBD1. Germline V gene lookup returns CDR1 SGHTA and CDR2 FQGTGA. With V trimmed by 6 bases and J by 3 bases, 8 bases remained unmatched. This CDR3 is built from 16 residues. CDR3 coding DNA: TGTGCCAGCAGACATACAGGGGGCGAAGACACCGGGGAGCTGTTTTTT. It translates to CASRHTGGEDTGELFF.